This record concerns one T cell receptor beta chain sequence. The antigen is unknown. A junction end diverges from the germline sequence, so it may reflect a read error. This sample is drawn from a study of T cells in Graves' hyperthyroidism and ophthalmopathy. General study results and limits: Model output signaled ophthalmopathy a median about 6.3 months ahead of onset. Ophthalmopathy and stable hyperthyroidism were told apart by a 13 V-J model. Among thyroid clonotypes expanded above 0.001, most also appeared in blood.

Patients were aged 18 to 65, had disease duration under 2 months, and had newly diagnosed hyperthyroidism. Amplification of TCR beta CDR3 regions used RNA as the template. The TCR CDR3 was amplified in a first-round RT-PCR using the HTBI primer set. TCRdb itself ran the multiplex PCR reads through MiXCR, one entry per CDR3 protein. The sample records about 540,000 distinct CDR3 sequences, 46% being singletons. The germline V gene encodes CDR1 SGHKS and CDR2 YYEKEE (reference sequence). The length of the CDR3 is 15 residues. The J gene is TRBJ2-7, the V gene TRBV5-5; D is tentatively TRBD1 or TRBD2 (5 bases each). This receptor was obtained from a woman aged 18-29 years with Graves' hyperthyroidism. Sequenced material: peripheral blood or thyroid tissue (not recorded which). This chain's CDR3 is CASSLGTENTGELYF. The CDR3 nucleotides are TGTGCCAGCAGCCTCGGGACGGAGAACACCGGGGAGCTGTACTTC.